What follows are 21 T cell receptor beta chains derived from one specimen sequenced in a study of regulatory T cells in long-lasting Graves disease. Assembly of TCR beta libraries relied on iRepertoire HTBI primers together with Arm-PCR of CDR3 regions. Via MiXCR, TCRdb re-called the multiplex PCR reads, giving one row per CDR3 protein. The data show some 330,000 distinct CDR3 sequences, more than 20% seen once. Time point described: persistent/refractory GD, antithyroid drugs over 5 years with positive TRAb. RNA isolated from PBMCs was used to make the TCR library. The input for sequencing was peripheral blood mononuclear cells (PBMCs), taken when the disease was refractory, from a patient treated with antithyroid drugs. The receptors come from a woman aged 40 to 50 with Graves disease.

There are many counts of this clonotype. V gene TRBV28 combines with J gene TRBJ2-2; perhaps TRBD2 as D (5 bases). The germline gives CDR1 MDHEN, CDR2 SYDVKM. V lost 9 bases, J lost 3 bases, and 14 bases lay in between. The CDR3 is 14 residues long. The CDR3: CASRAGTHTGELFF. CDR3 DNA sequence: TGTGCCAGTAGGGCGGGTACTCACACCGGGGAGCTGTTTTTT.

The DNA for the CDR3 is TGTGCCAGCAGCGAAACCGGGACAGCCTACTATGGCTACACCTTC. This gives the protein CASSETGTAYYGYTF. This chain joins TRBV9 and TRBJ1-2; TRBD1 agrees at 7 bases. From germline, CDR1 is SGDLS and CDR2 YYNGEE. The CDR3 runs 15 residues. V was clipped by 3 bases and J by 3 bases; unmatched bases: 8.

V and J are TRBV29-1 and TRBJ1-2; perhaps TRBD1 as D (5 bases). Trimming cost V 3 bases and J 6 bases, with 8 bases left between them. This CDR3 spans 11 amino acids. CDR1 SQVTM and CDR2 ANQGSEA come from the germline V gene. Here the CDR3 DNA reads TGCAGCGTTGACCAGGGTAATGGCTACACCTTC. Its translation: CSVDQGNGYTF.

There are many counts of this clonotype. This chain joins TRBV11-2 and TRBJ2-7; TRBD2 might be the D (5 bases). The CDR3 loop spans 15 amino acids. The V gene's germline CDR1 is SGHAT and CDR2 FQNNGV. Trimming cost V 1 base and J 6 bases, with 16 bases left between them. In DNA form, the CDR3 reads TGTGCCAGCAGCTTAGTCTGGGAGACCGTTGGCGAGCAGTACTTC. The encoded protein is CASSLVWETVGEQYF.

V is TRBV29-1 and J is TRBJ1-5; D call uncertain. CDR3 length equals 12 residues. The V gene's germline CDR1 is SQVTM and CDR2 ANQGSEA. In DNA form, the CDR3 reads TGCGGCGCCGCTGGGGAAAATCAGCCCCAGCATTTT. This encodes CGAAGENQPQHF.

The chain has TRBV15 and TRBJ2-6; 7 nucleotides line up with TRBD2. The CDR3 is 16 residues long. The J segment lost 3 bases and the V segment lost 0 bases, leaving 2 bases of the junction unmatched. The V gene's germline CDR1 is LNHNV and CDR2 YYDKDF (reference sequence). The CDR3 region has the DNA TGTGCCACCAGCAGAGATGGGGGGGGTGGGGCCAACGTCCTGACTTTC. It translates to CATSRDGGGGANVLTF. Together with reference TRBV15 and TRBJ2-6, the CDR3 gives the full variable domain: DAMVIQNPRYQVTQFGKPVTLSCSQTLNHNVMYWYQQKSSQAPKLLFHYYDKDFNNEADTPDNFQSRRPNTSFCFLDIRSPGLGDTAMYLCATSRDGGGGANVLTFGAGSRLTVL.

The sample holds a few counts of this clonotype. The chain has TRBV15 and TRBJ1-4; TRBD1 agrees at 7 bases. Trimming at V came to 5 bases and at J to 2 bases, leaving 5 bases not matched to a gene. Germline V gives CDR1 LNHNV, CDR2 YYDKDF (reference sequence). The CDR3 totals 15 residues. CDR3 in DNA: TGTGCCACCAGCGGTGGGGGACAGACTAATGAAAAACTGTTTTTT. Its protein product is CATSGGGQTNEKLFF.

V and J are TRBV20-1 and TRBJ1-1, with TRBD1 as a possible D gene (6 bases). This CDR3 region has 13 residues. Trimming took 0 bases from V and 6 from J, leaving 11 bases between them. The germline gives CDR1 DFQATT, CDR2 SNEGSKA (reference sequence). CDR3 nucleotides: TGCAGTGCTAGAGACCCAGAGGGGGCTGAAGCTTTCTTT. Translated: CSARDPEGAEAFF.

This sequence joins TRBV11-2 and TRBJ2-1; 11 nucleotides line up with TRBD2. The length of the CDR3 is 15 residues. Germline V lookup: CDR1 SGHAT, CDR2 FQNNGV. J lost 6 bases, V lost 5 bases, and 6 bases had no gene match. The DNA for the CDR3 is TGTGCCAGCAGCGGATTAGCGGGAGGGATCAATGAGCAGTTCTTC. Residues: CASSGLAGGINEQFF.

This clonotype was detected many times. The V gene is TRBV29-1, the J gene TRBJ1-1, with 12 bases aligning to TRBD1. The junction had 9 bases not matched to a gene; V was cut back by 6 bases and J by 1 base. Germline V gene lookup returns CDR1 SQVTM and CDR2 ANQGSEA. The CDR3 extends over 16 amino acids. This CDR3 reads CSVPGQGALRNTEAFF. The CDR3 DNA is TGCAGCGTACCGGGACAGGGGGCGTTAAGGAACACTGAAGCTTTCTTT.

Remarks on this clonotype: A clone one base away is much larger, so this may be a read error. This rearrangement joins TRBV28 to TRBJ1-6, with a possible D match to TRBD1 (5 bases). The CDR3 contains 13 residues. V lost 5 bases and J 7 bases, leaving 9 bases between the germline ends. Germline CDR1 and CDR2: MDHEN and SYDVKM. In DNA, the CDR3 is TGTGCCAGCAGTCGAAGGGGAAATTCACCCCTCCACTTT. Its protein product is CASSRRGNSPLHF.

This clonotype was picked up many times. The CDR3 reads CASSQVASGFRETQYF. The CDR3 region has the DNA TGTGCCAGCAGCCAAGTCGCTAGCGGGTTCAGAGAGACCCAGTACTTC. This chain joins TRBV3-1 and TRBJ2-5; 8 bases match TRBD2. Germline lookup yields CDR1 LGHDT and CDR2 YNNKEL (reference sequence). J gave up 4 bases and V 1 base, and 8 bases lay outside the gene matches. The CDR3 length is 16 residues.

This clonotype was counted between two and nine times. The rearrangement joins TRBV19 to TRBJ1-1, with no clear D. CDR3 length equals 18 residues. The V end lost 1 base, the J end lost 1 base, and 19 bases lay between the germline ends. CDR1 and CDR2 from the germline V gene are LNHDA and SQIVND (reference sequence). The CDR3, as DNA: TGTGCCAGTAGTATAGGAGGAGCAAGTTTCACTCCGAACACTGAAGCTTTCTTT. Its translation is CASSIGGASFTPNTEAFF.

This clonotype was observed many times. The V gene is TRBV28, the J gene TRBJ1-5, with a possible D match to TRBD1 (5 bases). Germline V gene lookup returns CDR1 MDHEN and CDR2 SYDVKM. CDR3 length: 16 residues. Trimming removed 2 bases from V and 0 bases from J, with 11 bases in between. Written as DNA, the CDR3 is TGTGCCAGCAGTTTAAGGCCCGGACATAGCAATCAGCCCCAGCATTTT. Amino acids: CASSLRPGHSNQPQHF.

A few counts support this clonotype. The V call is TRBV25-1, the J call TRBJ1-5; TRBD1 matches at 7 bases. Germline V gene data show CDR1 as MGHDK and CDR2 as SYGVNS. The CDR3 covers 16 residues. Trimming took 4 bases from V and 0 from J; bases not matched to a gene: 6. This CDR3 reads CASSGGQIYSNQPQHF. CDR3 DNA sequence: TGTGCCAGCAGTGGGGGACAGATTTATAGCAATCAGCCCCAGCATTTT.

For this clonotype: Compared with germline, one end of the junction differs, possibly owing to a read error. This chain links TRBV11-2 with TRBJ2-7; 7 bases are shared with TRBD1. Germline V gives CDR1 SGHAT, CDR2 FQNNGV. The CDR3 sequence is 16 residues long. CDR3 DNA sequence: TGCGCCAGCAGCTTGATATCACTGGGACAGAGCTACGGGCAGTACTTC. Translating gives CASSLISLGQSYGQYF.

This clonotype was picked up many times. The chain couples TRBV2 to TRBJ1-1, with unresolved D. CDR3 length: 15 amino acids. Deletions cut 4 bases from V and 6 bases from J, with 18 bases between. In germline, CDR1 is SNHLY, CDR2 FYNNEI. The DNA for the CDR3 is TGTGCCAGCAGTGCGGAACAGACGGCCTTCCCTGAAGCTTTCTTT. Protein sequence: CASSAEQTAFPEAFF.

The CDR3 coding sequence is TGTGCCATCAGTAAAGTAGCGCCTACCGGGGAGCTGTTTTTT. This gives the protein CAISKVAPTGELFF. This sequence joins TRBV10-3 and TRBJ2-2, with D possibly matching TRBD2 (5 bases). Germline loops: CDR1 ENHRY, CDR2 SYGVKD. V lost 5 bases and J 5 bases, leaving 12 bases between the germline ends. This CDR3 is built from 14 residues.

This clonotype was picked up many times. The V call is TRBV28, the J call TRBJ1-5; the D gene is possibly TRBD1 (5 bases). The CDR3 sequence is 13 residues long. Trimming pared 6 bases from V and 3 bases from J, leaving 9 bases between. Germline loops: CDR1 MDHEN, CDR2 SYDVKM. The CDR3 region is CASRTANNQPQHF. The CDR3 DNA follows: TGTGCCAGCAGGACAGCGAACAATCAGCCCCAGCATTTT.

In the case of this clonotype: Just one base apart from a much larger clone, this may be a read error. This chain links TRBV6-4 with TRBJ2-7; D is perhaps TRBD1 or TRBD2 (6 bases each). Trimming cost V 10 bases and J 7 bases, with 41 bases left between them. Germline V gives CDR1 MRHNA, CDR2 SNTAGT. This CDR3 region has 20 residues. The CDR3 sequence: CANATRSDSLNSGPRGEQYF. CDR3 coding DNA: TGTGCCAACGCAACCCGTTCGGACAGCCTTAATAGCGGACCGCGAGGGGAGCAGTACTTC.

The chain carries TRBV28 and TRBJ2-4; 8 positions agree with TRBD1. The CDR3 is 14 amino acids. Germline-derived CDR1 and CDR2 are MDHEN and SYDVKM. Trimming took 3 bases from V and 6 from J; bases not matched to a gene: 4. The CDR3 here is CASSFRDRLNIQYF. The CDR3 DNA reads TGTGCCAGCAGTTTCCGGGACAGGCTAAACATTCAGTACTTC.